Shown below are 20 T cell receptor beta chains from a single sample sequenced in a study of breast tumors, draining lymph nodes, adjacent tissues. Samples came from axillary lymph nodes draining the breast cancer. TCRdb recomputed calls from the multiplex PCR reads with MiXCR, one row per CDR3 protein. The sample gives 70,000 to 85,000 distinct CDR3 sequences, under 25% of which show up once; about 2.4% is in the top ten. The sample comprised axillary lymph node tissue. Receptor source: a female donor with breast cancer. Some clones in this sample may be carry-over from other donors' samples.

This clonotype was recorded many times. The chain uses TRBV27 and TRBJ2-5; D gene uncertain. Germline V gene lookup returns CDR1 MNHEY and CDR2 SMNVEV (reference sequence). This CDR3 spans 12 amino acids. The ends were cut back, 6 bases at V and 2 bases at J, with 7 bases in the middle. CDR3: CASRWVQETQYF. In nucleotides, the CDR3 is TGTGCCAGCAGGTGGGTTCAAGAGACCCAGTACTTC.

Sample share makes this clonotype medium-sized. This chain uses TRBV29-1 with TRBJ2-1; 7 bases align to TRBD1. CDR3 length equals 12 residues. Germline CDR1 reads SQVTM; CDR2 reads ANQGSEA. The junction had 3 bases not matched to a gene; V was cut back by 6 bases and J by 4 bases. CDR3 loop: CSVTGDYNEQFF. CDR3 bases: TGCAGCGTAACAGGGGATTACAATGAGCAGTTCTTC.

This clonotype was observed many times. The rearrangement joins TRBV7-3 to TRBJ2-7; a weak D match, TRBD1 (6 bases). This CDR3 has 13 residues. Germline V gives CDR1 SGHTA, CDR2 FQGTGA. The V end was cut by 5 bases, the J end by 7 bases, with 15 bases between. The CDR3 sequence: CASSLLGAGEQYF. The CDR3 DNA follows: TGTGCCAGCAGCCTCCTGGGGGCCGGGGAGCAGTACTTC. Full variable domain (rest looked up from reference TRBV7-3 and TRBJ2-7): GAGVSQTPSNKVTEKGKYVELRCDPISGHTALYWYRQSLGQGPEFLIYFQGTGAADDSGLPNDRFFAVRPEGSVSTLKIQRTERGDSAVYLCASSLLGAGEQYFGPGTRLTVT.

This clonotype has at least ten counts. The chain has TRBV11-2 and TRBJ2-7, with TRBD1 identical over 9 bases. This CDR3 spans 16 amino acids. The V gene's germline CDR1 is SGHAT and CDR2 FQNNGV. V lost 0 bases and J lost 1; bases outside the gene matches: 4. In DNA, the CDR3 is TGTGCCAGCAGCTTAGATCGGGGACAGGGATCCTACGAGCAGTACTTC. Protein sequence: CASSLDRGQGSYEQYF.

In its sample, this clonotype was seen many times. This chain joins TRBV11-3 and TRBJ1-2, with D unclear. Trimming left V 5 bases short and J 0 bases short, with 13 bases between. This CDR3 region has 15 residues. Germline CDR1 is SGHNT and CDR2 is YENEEA. The CDR3 nucleotides are TGTGCCAGCAGCCCAGCCGGCCATCCTAACTATGGCTACACCTTC. Translating gives CASSPAGHPNYGYTF. The whole variable domain, filled in from reference TRBV11-3 and TRBJ1-2, reads EAGVVQSPRYKIIEKKQPVAFWCNPISGHNTLYWYLQNLGQGPELLIRYENEEAVDDSQLPKDRFSAERLKGVDSTLKIQPAELGDSAVYLCASSPAGHPNYGYTFGSGTRLTVV.

This clonotype was seen ten or more times. The rearrangement uses TRBV20-1 and TRBJ2-3; either TRBD1 or TRBD2 may fit D (5 bases each). V lost 1 base and J lost 3, with 14 bases in between. This CDR3 comprises 15 residues. The germline V gene has CDR1 DFQATT and CDR2 SNEGSKA (reference sequence). CDR3 bases: TGCAGTGCTAGAGTGCTGAGGGGAACAACAGATACGCAGTATTTT. Translating it yields CSARVLRGTTDTQYF.

The J gene is TRBJ2-5, the V gene TRBV20-1; 12 bases map to TRBD2. V was clipped by 1 base and J by 4 bases; unmatched bases: 4. The germline gives CDR1 DFQATT, CDR2 SNEGSKA (reference sequence). This CDR3 spans 15 amino acids. The CDR3 is CSARGSGLAGETQYF. The DNA of the CDR3 is TGCAGTGCTAGAGGTTCGGGACTAGCGGGAGAGACCCAGTACTTC.

Regarding this clonotype: With a much larger clone just one base away, this may be a read error. This chain joins TRBV27 and TRBJ2-7; D uncertain. Germline CDR1 is MNHEY and CDR2 is SMNVEV (reference sequence). CDR3 size: 13 residues. Trimming took off 6 bases at V and 2 bases at J, with 11 bases between the two ends. CDR3 amino acids: CASRGPSAYEQYF. The CDR3 DNA reads TGTGCCAGCAGGGGTCCTAGTGCCTACGAGCAGTACTTC.

In this sample, this clonotype turned up many times. The chain carries TRBV6-1 and TRBJ1-6; D remains unclear. V lost 1 base and J 7 bases, leaving 14 bases between the germline ends. Germline CDR1 MNHNS, CDR2 SASEGT. CDR3 length: 16 amino acids. The CDR3 nucleotides are TGTGCCAGCAGTGAAGGGTTTGTGACTCCAAATTCACCCCTCCACTTT. Protein sequence: CASSEGFVTPNSPLHF.

This clonotype showed up many times. The chain has TRBV4-3 and TRBJ2-7; 12 bases agree with TRBD2. The CDR3 contains 16 residues. Per germline, CDR1 LGHNA and CDR2 YSLEER. The V gene end was trimmed by 0 bases and the J gene end by 2 bases; junction bases not matched to a gene: 2. CDR3 nucleotide sequence: TGCGCCAGCAGCCAAGATAGACTAGCGGGAGCCTACGAGCAGTACTTC. It translates to CASSQDRLAGAYEQYF.

This clonotype showed up many times. V and J are TRBV20-1 and TRBJ1-2; possibly TRBD1 for D (6 bases). Germline V lookup: CDR1 DFQATT, CDR2 SNEGSKA (reference sequence). The CDR3 runs 12 residues. The ends were cut back, 6 bases at V and 2 bases at J, with 10 bases in the middle. The CDR3 sequence: CSAITGNYGYTF. CDR3 sequence (DNA): TGCAGTGCCATAACAGGGAACTATGGCTACACCTTC.

This clonotype was seen ten or more times. The chain combines TRBV6-5 with TRBJ2-5, with 9 bases lining up with TRBD1. In germline, CDR1 is MNHEY, CDR2 SVGAGI. V lost 3 bases and J lost 4; bases outside the gene matches: 6. The CDR3 spans 15 residues. The DNA for the CDR3 is TGTGCCAGCAGTTATACCGGGACAGGGTCAGAGACCCAGTACTTC. It specifies CASSYTGTGSETQYF.

Many counts were recorded for this clonotype. The V call is TRBV15, the J call TRBJ2-1; the D gene is possibly TRBD2 (7 bases). This CDR3 contains 17 residues. CDR1 is LNHNV, CDR2 YYDKDF, per germline (reference sequence). The ends were cut back, 3 bases at V and 7 bases at J, with 22 bases in the middle. The CDR3 DNA follows: TGTGCCACCAGCAGGTTCCTGGGGGAGGGGGGGGGGAATGAGCAGTTCTTC. Translation gives CATSRFLGEGGGNEQFF.

A word on this clonotype: This may come from a read error, since a much larger clone is one base off. The conserved phenylalanine or tryptophan normally closing the CDR3 is absent here, so this likely arose from a read error. This chain uses TRBV6-2 or TRBV6-3 with TRBJ2-1; 13 bases agree with TRBD2. After removal of 8 bases from V and 6 bases from J, the junction contained 10 bases not matched to a gene. Germline V CDR1 and CDR2: MNHEY, SVGEGT. CDR3 length: 16 amino acids. CDR3 bases: TGTGCCAGCTTGGGACTAGCGGGAACGGCCGGCAATGAGCAGTTCTCC. Translation: CASLGLAGTAGNEQFS.

The table lists this clonotype with a few counts. A much larger clone lies a single base off, so this may be a read error. V is TRBV10-3 and J is TRBJ1-2; perhaps TRBD1 as D (6 bases). There are 14 residues in the CDR3. Germline CDR1 ENHRY, CDR2 SYGVKD. The ends were cut back, 7 bases at V and 4 bases at J, with 16 bases in the middle. CDR3 in DNA: TGTGCCATCAACCGGGGACGGGGGGCCTATGGCTACACCTTC. Protein product: CAINRGRGAYGYTF.

This clonotype came up many times. The chain recombines TRBV20-1 with TRBJ2-7; D unresolved. The CDR3 consists of 16 residues. The germline V and J ends were trimmed by 0 bases and 0 bases, with 15 bases remaining between them. CDR1 and CDR2 from the germline V gene are DFQATT and SNEGSKA (reference sequence). The CDR3 DNA sequence: TGCAGTGCTAGAGATTTAACAAGGCCCAGCTCCTACGAGCAGTACTTC. Its protein is CSARDLTRPSSYEQYF.

On this clonotype itself: A clone one base away is much larger, so this may be a read error. The chain combines TRBV7-2 with TRBJ2-1; 7 nucleotides agree with TRBD2. Germline V gene sequence: CDR1 SGHTA, CDR2 FQGNSA. The CDR3 sequence is 15 residues long. The V and J ends lost 1 base and 8 bases, in that order; junction bases with no gene match: 8. CDR3 bases: TGTGCCAGCAGCTTAGTGGGAGGGGAGGGCGATGAGCAGTTCTTC. Its protein product is CASSLVGGEGDEQFF.

A note on this clonotype: A much larger clone differs from this one at a single base, so this may be a read error. The genes are TRBV5-5 and TRBJ1-2; TRBD1 might be the D (5 bases). Per germline, CDR1 SGHKS and CDR2 YYEKEE (reference sequence). CDR3 size: 14 residues. This CDR3 reads CVSSLRDGAYGYTF. The DNA for the CDR3 is TGTGTCAGCAGCCTACGGGACGGAGCCTATGGCTACACCTTC. Full variable domain (remainder filled in from reference TRBV5-5 and TRBJ1-2): DAGVTQSPTHLIKTRGQQVTLRCSPISGHKSVSWYQQVLGQGPQFIFQYYEKEERGRGNFPDRFSARQFPNYSSELNVNALLLGDSALYLCVSSLRDGAYGYTFGSGTRLTVV.

This clonotype was seen many times. J is TRBJ1-3 and V is TRBV20-1, with D possibly being TRBD1 (5 bases). Germline V gives CDR1 DFQATT, CDR2 SNEGSKA (reference sequence). Trimming took 6 bases from V and 7 from J, leaving 16 bases between them. The length of the CDR3 is 13 residues. This chain's CDR3 is CSAGAGAANTIYF. CDR3 coding DNA: TGCAGTGCAGGGGCCGGGGCCGCTAACACCATATATTTT.

This chain joins TRBV6-1 and TRBJ1-5; weak D call: TRBD1 (5 bases). The CDR3 consists of 15 residues. Trimming pared 6 bases from V and 0 bases from J, leaving 12 bases between. Germline V gene lookup returns CDR1 MNHNS and CDR2 SASEGT. The CDR3 loop reads CASRKYQGSNQPQHF. In nucleotides, the CDR3 is TGTGCCAGCAGGAAATACCAGGGTAGCAATCAGCCCCAGCATTTT.